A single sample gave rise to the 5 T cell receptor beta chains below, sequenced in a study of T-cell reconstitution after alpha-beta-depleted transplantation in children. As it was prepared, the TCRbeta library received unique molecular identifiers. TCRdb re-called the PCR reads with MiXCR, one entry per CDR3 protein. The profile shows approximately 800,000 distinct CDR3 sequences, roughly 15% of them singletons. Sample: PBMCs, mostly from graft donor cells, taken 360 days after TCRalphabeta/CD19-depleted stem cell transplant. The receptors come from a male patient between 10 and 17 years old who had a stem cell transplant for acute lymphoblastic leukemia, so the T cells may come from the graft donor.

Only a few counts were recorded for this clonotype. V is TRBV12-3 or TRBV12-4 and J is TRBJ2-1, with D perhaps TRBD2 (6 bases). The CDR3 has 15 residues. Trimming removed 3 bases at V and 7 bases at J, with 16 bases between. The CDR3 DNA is TGTGCCAGCAGTTTTTGGGGGAGGAATAGGAATGAGCAGTTCTTC. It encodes CASSFWGRNRNEQFF.

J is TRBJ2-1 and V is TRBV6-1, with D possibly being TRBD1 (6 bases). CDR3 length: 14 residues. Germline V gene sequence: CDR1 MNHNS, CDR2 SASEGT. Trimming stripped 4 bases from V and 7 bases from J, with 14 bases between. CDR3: CASSAGTSFNEQFF. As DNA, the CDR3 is TGTGCCAGCAGTGCAGGGACAAGCTTTAATGAGCAGTTCTTC.

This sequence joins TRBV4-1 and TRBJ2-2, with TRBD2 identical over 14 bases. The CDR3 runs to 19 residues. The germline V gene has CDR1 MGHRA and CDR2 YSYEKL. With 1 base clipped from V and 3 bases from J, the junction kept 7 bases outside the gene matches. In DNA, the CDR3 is TGCGCCAGCAGCCAAGGAAGACTAGCGGGAGGGCGGTACACCGGGGAGCTGTTTTTT. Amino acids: CASSQGRLAGGRYTGELFF.

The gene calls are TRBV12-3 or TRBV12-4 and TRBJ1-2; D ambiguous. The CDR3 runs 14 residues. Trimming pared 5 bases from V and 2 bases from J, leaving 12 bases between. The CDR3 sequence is CASSHSSGNYGYTF. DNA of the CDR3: TGTGCCAGCAGTCACTCCTCGGGAAACTATGGCTACACCTTC.

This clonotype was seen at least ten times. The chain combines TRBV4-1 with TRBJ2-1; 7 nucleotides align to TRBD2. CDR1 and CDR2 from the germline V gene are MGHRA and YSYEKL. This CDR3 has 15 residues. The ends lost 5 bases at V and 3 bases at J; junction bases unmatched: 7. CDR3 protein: CASSDLASGYNEQFF. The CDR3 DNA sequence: TGCGCCAGCAGCGATCTAGCTAGCGGCTACAATGAGCAGTTCTTC.